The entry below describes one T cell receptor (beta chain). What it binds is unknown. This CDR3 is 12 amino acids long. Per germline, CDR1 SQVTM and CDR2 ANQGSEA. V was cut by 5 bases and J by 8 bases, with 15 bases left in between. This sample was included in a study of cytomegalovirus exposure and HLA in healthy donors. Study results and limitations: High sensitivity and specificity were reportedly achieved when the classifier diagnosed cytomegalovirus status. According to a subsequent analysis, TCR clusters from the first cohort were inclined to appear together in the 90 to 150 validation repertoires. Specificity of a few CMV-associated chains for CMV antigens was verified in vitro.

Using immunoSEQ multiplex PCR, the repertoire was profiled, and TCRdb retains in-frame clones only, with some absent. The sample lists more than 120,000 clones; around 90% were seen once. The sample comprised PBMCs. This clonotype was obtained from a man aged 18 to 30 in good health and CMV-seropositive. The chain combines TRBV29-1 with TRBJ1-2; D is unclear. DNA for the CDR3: TGCAGCGTTTGGCAGATGGTCCAGGGCTACACCTTC. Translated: CSVWQMVQGYTF.